This T cell receptor beta chain was observed in a study of blood T cell repertoires in COVID-19. Study-wide context: The origin of the acute and convalescent COVID-19 samples was the United States, Italy and Spain.

Only one count was recorded for this clone. Sequenced by immunoSEQ multiplex PCR; TCRdb stores in-frame clones only, minus some. This sample has about 55,000 clones, with about nine tenths found just once. There are 13 residues in the CDR3. Trimming shortened V by 0 bases and J by 7 bases, and 10 bases separated the two germline ends. Germline assignment: CDR1 SGHRS and CDR2 YFSETQ. The receptor was isolated from a man aged 55 to 70 with active COVID-19. The chain couples TRBV5-1 to TRBJ1-2; no definite D call. What was sequenced was peripheral blood. CDR3 nucleotide sequence: TGCGCCAGCAGCTTGGGTGGCCAAAGTGGCTACACCTTC. This gives the protein CASSLGGQSGYTF.